A selection of T cell receptor beta chains follows, all from one sample in a study of blood T cell repertoires in COVID-19. The assay was immunoSEQ multiplex PCR, and TCRdb's table has in-frame clones only and misses some. Of tens of thousands of clones in the sample, approximately 82% are singletons; the top ten hold around 70%. Sequencing was carried out using peripheral blood. All receptors come from a man aged 65 to 79 with acute or convalescent COVID-19. Each CDR3 is given with its conserved first and last residue. Each record gives: D gene, clone size, J gene, V gene, CDR3 protein, CDR3 DNA. D genes are given only for firm matches. Not every row has a clone size; where given, it reads once, few, many or a size class.

D gene: NA; clone size: once; J gene: TRBJ2-7; V gene: TRBV14; CDR3 protein: CASSQELTGEQYF; CDR3 DNA: TGTGCCAGCAGCCAAGAATTGACTGGCGAGCAGTACTTC
D gene: NA; clone size: few; J gene: TRBJ1-3; V gene: TRBV7-6; CDR3 protein: CASSLDWRSSGNTIYF; CDR3 DNA: TGTGCCAGCAGCTTAGATTGGAGGTCTAGTGGAAACACCATATATTTT
D gene: TRBD1; clone size: NA; J gene: TRBJ1-5; V gene: TRBV11-2; CDR3 protein: CASSLAPPTGQPLGAQHF; CDR3 DNA: TGTGCCAGCAGCTTAGCACCTCCGACGGGACAGCCCCTGGGAGCCCAGCATTTT
D gene: NA; clone size: NA; J gene: TRBJ2-5; V gene: TRBV3-1/TRBV3-2; CDR3 protein: CASSQARGAETQYF; CDR3 DNA: TGTGCCAGCAGCCAAGCTCGGGGTGCGGAGACCCAGTACTTC
D gene: NA; clone size: NA; J gene: TRBJ1-2; V gene: TRBV18; CDR3 protein: CASSLRNRAAGYTF; CDR3 DNA: TGTGCCAGCTCACTAAGAAACAGGGCCGCTGGCTACACCTTC
D gene: TRBD1; clone size: NA; J gene: TRBJ2-7; V gene: TRBV12-5; CDR3 protein: CASGLLGRGPSYEQYF; CDR3 DNA: TGTGCTAGTGGTTTGCTAGGCAGGGGGCCCTCCTACGAGCAGTACTTC
D gene: NA; clone size: NA; J gene: TRBJ1-4; V gene: TRBV6-1; CDR3 protein: CASSEGGSNEKLFF; CDR3 DNA: TGTGCCAGCAGTGAAGGGGGCAGCAATGAAAAACTGTTTTTT
D gene: NA; clone size: NA; J gene: TRBJ1-1; V gene: TRBV12-3/TRBV12-4; CDR3 protein: CASMSPETEAFF; CDR3 DNA: TGTGCCAGCATGTCCCCGGAGACTGAAGCTTTCTTT
D gene: NA; clone size: few; J gene: TRBJ1-1; V gene: TRBV29-1; CDR3 protein: CSALSRVMNTEAFF; CDR3 DNA: TGCAGCGCCCTAAGCAGGGTTATGAACACTGAAGCTTTCTTT
D gene: NA; clone size: NA; J gene: TRBJ2-7; V gene: TRBV6-1; CDR3 protein: CASSEMVGGPYEQYF; CDR3 DNA: TGTGCCAGCAGTGAAATGGTCGGGGGGCCCTACGAGCAGTACTTC
D gene: NA; clone size: NA; J gene: TRBJ2-1; V gene: TRBV5-1; CDR3 protein: CASSLGAGRRNEQFF; CDR3 DNA: TGCGCCAGCAGCTTAGGGGCCGGTCGACGCAATGAGCAGTTCTTC
D gene: NA; clone size: NA; J gene: TRBJ2-1; V gene: TRBV5-6; CDR3 protein: CASSPLTGSYNEQFF; CDR3 DNA: TGTGCCAGCAGCCCCCTGACTGGCTCCTACAATGAGCAGTTCTTC
D gene: NA; clone size: NA; J gene: TRBJ2-3; V gene: TRBV7-9; CDR3 protein: CASSLGAYTQYF; CDR3 DNA: TGTGCCAGCAGCCTAGGCGCATATACGCAGTATTTT
D gene: TRBD1; clone size: NA; J gene: TRBJ1-1; V gene: TRBV27; CDR3 protein: CASSSDRVTVNTEAFF; CDR3 DNA: TGTGCCAGCAGTTCGGACAGGGTAACGGTGAACACTGAAGCTTTCTTT
D gene: TRBD1; clone size: NA; J gene: TRBJ2-2; V gene: TRBV5-4; CDR3 protein: CASSTKGAPNTGELFF; CDR3 DNA: TGTGCCAGCAGCACGAAGGGGGCCCCCAACACCGGGGAGCTGTTTTTT
D gene: NA; clone size: NA; J gene: TRBJ1-1; V gene: TRBV5-1; CDR3 protein: CASSLTRNTEAFF; CDR3 DNA: TGCGCCAGCAGCTTGACGCGGAACACTGAAGCTTTCTTT
D gene: NA; clone size: NA; J gene: TRBJ1-1; V gene: TRBV18; CDR3 protein: CASSPPTGLEAFF; CDR3 DNA: TGTGCCAGCTCACCACCGACGGGACTTGAAGCTTTCTTT
D gene: NA; clone size: few; J gene: TRBJ2-5; V gene: TRBV9; CDR3 protein: CASSGGTEGLLTQYF; CDR3 DNA: TGTGCCAGCAGCGGCGGGACAGAGGGCCTCTTGACCCAGTACTTC
D gene: TRBD2; clone size: NA; J gene: TRBJ2-7; V gene: TRBV3-1/TRBV3-2; CDR3 protein: CASSQDLGTSPYEQYF; CDR3 DNA: TGTGCCAGCAGCCAAGATCTTGGGACTAGCCCCTACGAGCAGTACTTC
D gene: TRBD2; clone size: NA; J gene: TRBJ2-2; V gene: TRBV5-1; CDR3 protein: CASSFGLAGGGTGELFF; CDR3 DNA: TGCGCCAGCAGCTTCGGACTAGCGGGAGGGGGGACCGGGGAGCTGTTTTTT
D gene: NA; clone size: NA; J gene: TRBJ1-2; V gene: TRBV6-5; CDR3 protein: CASSRTPNYGYTF; CDR3 DNA: TGTGCCAGCAGTCGCACACCGAACTATGGCTACACCTTC
D gene: NA; clone size: NA; J gene: TRBJ2-3; V gene: TRBV5-1; CDR3 protein: CASRFQNLRTDTQYF; CDR3 DNA: TGCGCCAGCAGGTTTCAAAACCTACGCACAGATACGCAGTATTTT
D gene: TRBD2; clone size: NA; J gene: TRBJ2-7; V gene: TRBV4-3; CDR3 protein: CASSQEQASGENDEQYF; CDR3 DNA: TGCGCCAGCAGCCAAGAGCAGGCCAGCGGGGAGAACGACGAGCAGTACTTC
D gene: NA; clone size: NA; J gene: TRBJ2-6; V gene: TRBV28; CDR3 protein: CASSFRGSGANVLTF; CDR3 DNA: TGTGCCAGCAGTTTTAGGGGATCTGGGGCCAACGTCCTGACTTTC
D gene: NA; clone size: NA; J gene: TRBJ1-3; V gene: TRBV18; CDR3 protein: CASSPTGSGNTIYF; CDR3 DNA: TGTGCCAGCTCACCTACAGGGTCTGGAAACACCATATATTTT
D gene: NA; clone size: NA; J gene: TRBJ1-2; V gene: TRBV18; CDR3 protein: CASSQGDGANYGYTF; CDR3 DNA: TGTGCCAGCTCACAGGGGGACGGAGCTAACTATGGCTACACCTTC
D gene: TRBD2; clone size: NA; J gene: TRBJ2-1; V gene: TRBV4-3; CDR3 protein: CASSQEFVSGADEQFF; CDR3 DNA: TGCGCCAGCAGCCAAGAGTTCGTTAGCGGGGCCGATGAGCAGTTCTTC
D gene: NA; clone size: NA; J gene: TRBJ1-6; V gene: TRBV10-3; CDR3 protein: CAISWTGSQYNSPLHF; CDR3 DNA: TGTGCCATCAGTTGGACGGGGTCTCAATATAATTCACCCCTCCACTTT
D gene: NA; clone size: NA; J gene: TRBJ1-1; V gene: TRBV5-1; CDR3 protein: CASSTGLETEAFF; CDR3 DNA: TGCGCCAGCAGCACGGGACTCGAGACTGAAGCTTTCTTT
D gene: TRBD1; clone size: NA; J gene: TRBJ1-1; V gene: TRBV5-1; CDR3 protein: CASSSTGGSTNTEAFF; CDR3 DNA: TGCGCCAGCAGCTCCACAGGGGGCTCTACGAACACTGAAGCTTTCTTT
D gene: NA; clone size: NA; J gene: TRBJ1-5; V gene: TRBV4-2; CDR3 protein: CASSQGLVAQGPQHF; CDR3 DNA: TGTGCCAGCAGCCAAGGATTAGTAGCACAGGGGCCCCAGCATTTT
D gene: NA; clone size: NA; J gene: TRBJ1-1; V gene: TRBV9; CDR3 protein: CASSVGTGRAFF; CDR3 DNA: TGTGCCAGCAGCGTAGGAACAGGGCGGGCTTTCTTT
D gene: TRBD2; clone size: NA; J gene: TRBJ2-7; V gene: TRBV6-5; CDR3 protein: CASSYSRLAGNEQYF; CDR3 DNA: TGTGCCAGCAGTTACTCTAGACTAGCGGGAAACGAGCAGTACTTC
D gene: TRBD2; clone size: NA; J gene: TRBJ2-7; V gene: TRBV19; CDR3 protein: CASSALAGHSYEQYF; CDR3 DNA: TGTGCCAGTAGTGCCTTAGCGGGTCACTCCTACGAGCAGTACTTC
D gene: NA; clone size: NA; J gene: TRBJ1-5; V gene: TRBV6-4; CDR3 protein: CASSNRALRPQHF; CDR3 DNA: TGTGCCAGCAGTAACAGGGCCTTGAGGCCCCAGCATTTT
D gene: TRBD2; clone size: NA; J gene: TRBJ2-1; V gene: TRBV3-1/TRBV3-2; CDR3 protein: CASSQRLAGGIAEQFF; CDR3 DNA: TGTGCCAGCAGCCAGAGACTAGCGGGGGGGATCGCTGAGCAGTTCTTC
D gene: TRBD1; clone size: NA; J gene: TRBJ2-3; V gene: TRBV19; CDR3 protein: CASSIAPTGYTQYF; CDR3 DNA: TGTGCCAGTAGTATAGCCCCGACAGGGTATACGCAGTATTTT
D gene: TRBD2; clone size: NA; J gene: TRBJ2-4; V gene: TRBV10-3; CDR3 protein: CAISESRTSGKNIQYF; CDR3 DNA: TGTGCCATCAGTGAGTCCCGGACTAGCGGAAAAAACATTCAGTACTTC
D gene: NA; clone size: NA; J gene: TRBJ2-1; V gene: TRBV7-2; CDR3 protein: CASSPGLEQFF; CDR3 DNA: TGTGCCAGCAGCCCCGGACTAGAGCAGTTCTTC
D gene: NA; clone size: NA; J gene: TRBJ2-7; V gene: TRBV27; CDR3 protein: CASSFRGGTNEQYF; CDR3 DNA: TGTGCCAGCAGCTTTAGGGGGGGGACGAACGAGCAGTACTTC